Below, 23 T cell receptor beta chains from the same sample are listed, as sequenced in a study of blood T cells in healthy people across ages. PCR was performed a second time for about 6 to 12 cycles using a sample-barcoded 5' primer and a J-beta primer mix. TCRdb redid the calling of the 5' RACE reads with MiXCR, one entry per CDR3 protein. The repertoire holds about 760,000 distinct CDR3 sequences, with about 56% as singletons. Sequenced material: blood. Every receptor here comes from a man aged 35 to 55 in good health.

The rearrangement uses TRBV6-5 and TRBJ1-5, with D possibly matching TRBD1 (5 bases). Germline V gene data show CDR1 as MNHEY and CDR2 as SVGAGI. Between the trimmed V and J ends, which lost 1 base and 0 bases, there was a span of 19 bases. The CDR3 spans 19 residues. The CDR3 nucleotides read TGTGCCAGCAGTTACTTCCGGGGCCGACCCCAAATTAGCAATCAGCCCCAGCATTTT. Its protein is CASSYFRGRPQISNQPQHF.

The chain uses TRBV20-1 and TRBJ2-1; 12 nucleotides agree with TRBD2. The CDR3 is 15 amino acids. Trimming cost V 6 bases and J 7 bases; bases outside gene matches: 10. The germline V gene encodes CDR1 DFQATT and CDR2 SNEGSKA (reference sequence). CDR3 nucleotides: TGCAGTGCCAGTCCACAGACTAGCGGGAGAAATGAGCAGTTCTTC. Translating gives CSASPQTSGRNEQFF.

This clonotype occurred a few times. The V and J genes are TRBV6-5 and TRBJ1-2; 9 nucleotides align to TRBD1. The CDR3 contains 15 residues. The germline CDR1 and CDR2 sequences are MNHEY and SVGAGI. The V segment lost 6 bases and the J segment 3 bases; nucleotides outside the gene matches: 8. The CDR3 DNA follows: TGTGCCAGCAGAGAACCCGGGACAGGGTACTATGGCTACACCTTC. Translated, it gives CASREPGTGYYGYTF.

This clonotype was observed a handful of times. The chain recombines TRBV5-6 with TRBJ2-7, with D perhaps TRBD2 (5 bases). CDR3 length: 15 residues. V gave up 0 bases and J gave up 1 base, with 11 bases separating them. Germline V gene data show CDR1 as SGHDT and CDR2 as YYEEEE. CDR3 coding DNA: TGTGCCAGCAGCTTGGGTGTGGGAGTTTCCTACGAGCAGTACTTC. This gives the protein CASSLGVGVSYEQYF.

This clonotype was counted a few times. The chain is built from TRBV29-1 and TRBJ2-6; D is uncertain. The CDR3 covers 15 residues. Deletions cut 3 bases from V and 0 bases from J, with 9 bases between. Germline lookup yields CDR1 SQVTM and CDR2 ANQGSEA. The CDR3 nucleotides are TGCAGCGTTGAGGGGTCCGTCTCTGGGGCCAACGTCCTGACTTTC. This codes for CSVEGSVSGANVLTF.

This clonotype was counted a few times. The chain couples TRBV12-3 or TRBV12-4 to TRBJ2-1, with TRBD2 identical over 9 bases. With 9 bases clipped from V and 6 bases from J, the junction kept 9 bases outside the gene matches. There are 14 residues in the CDR3. Written as DNA, the CDR3 is TGTGCCAGTTTCCCGGGACTAGCCAGCAATGAGCAGTTCTTC. Its protein is CASFPGLASNEQFF.

This rearrangement joins TRBV15 to TRBJ2-5; D is undetermined. Trimming took 5 bases from V and 5 from J, leaving 9 bases between them. Germline CDR1 reads LNHNV; CDR2 reads YYDKDF (reference sequence). The CDR3 sequence is 12 residues long. CDR3 in amino acids: CATSPEGETQYF. CDR3 nucleotides: TGTGCCACCAGCCCCGAAGGGGAGACCCAGTACTTC.

The V call is TRBV21-1, the J call TRBJ1-2; the listed D gene, TRBD1, was not tested against the DNA. TRBV21-1 is a known pseudogene. The CDR3 has 14 residues. This CDR3 is CASTPGRGVYGYTF. The DNA for the CDR3 is TGTGCCAGCACCCCGGGCAGGGGGGTCTATGGCTACACCTTC.

The V gene is TRBV15, the J gene TRBJ2-7; TRBD1 matches at 7 bases. The DNA end favors TRBJ2-4, so the J call may be wrong. Germline CDR1 and CDR2: LNHNV and YYDKDF (reference sequence). The CDR3 spans 12 residues. The CDR3 DNA sequence: TGTGCCACCACGACAGGGAAAAACATTCAGTACTTC. It codes for CATTTGKNIQYF.

The V gene is TRBV20-1, the J gene TRBJ2-7, with D tentatively TRBD1 (6 bases). The CDR3 runs 14 residues. V lost 0 bases and J 4 bases, leaving 13 bases between the germline ends. Germline assignment: CDR1 DFQATT and CDR2 SNEGSKA (reference sequence). The CDR3 coding sequence is TGCAGTGCTAGAGAACCTCGGGGACAATACGAGCAGTACTTC. Its translation: CSAREPRGQYEQYF.

In regard to this clonotype: Mismatch with germline at one junction end may stem from a read error. The chain is built from TRBV7-9 and TRBJ1-5; D not resolved. Germline CDR1 SEHNR, CDR2 FQNEAQ (reference sequence). This CDR3 comprises 14 residues. CDR3 amino acids: CTSSLANRNQPQHF. CDR3 in DNA: TGTACCAGCAGCTTAGCCAATCGCAATCAGCCCCAGCATTTT.

The chain employs TRBV20-1 and TRBJ2-7; no firm D call. Germline-derived CDR1 and CDR2 are DFQATT and SNEGSKA (reference sequence). V lost 6 bases and J 4 bases, leaving 10 bases between the germline ends. The CDR3 sequence is 11 residues long. The CDR3 protein is CSARKLYEQYF. The CDR3, as DNA: TGCAGTGCACGGAAGCTTTACGAGCAGTACTTC.

This clonotype has only a few counts. V is TRBV5-4 and J is TRBJ1-2; D is perhaps TRBD1 (6 bases). This CDR3 region has 14 residues. Trimming removed 4 bases at V and 9 bases at J, with 19 bases between. Germline V CDR1 and CDR2: SGHNT, YYREEE (reference sequence). Here the CDR3 reads CASSRPQGSDSYTF. The CDR3 bases are TGTGCCAGCAGCCGACCACAGGGTTCTGATAGCTACACCTTC. The complete variable domain, with remaining parts taken from reference TRBV5-4 and TRBJ1-2, reads ETGVTQSPTHLIKTRGQQVTLRCSSQSGHNTVSWYQQALGQGPQFIFQYYREEENGRGNFPPRFSGLQFPNYSSELNVNALELDDSALYLCASSRPQGSDSYTFGSGTRLTVV.

The gene calls are TRBV28 and TRBJ1-2; D is ambiguous. Germline loops: CDR1 MDHEN, CDR2 SYDVKM. V was pared by 1 base and J by 8 bases, with 11 bases between. CDR3 length: 13 amino acids. In DNA, the CDR3 is TGTGCCAGCAGTTTATCATCCCACGGGGGCTACACCTTC. Protein: CASSLSSHGGYTF.

This rearrangement joins TRBV10-3 to TRBJ2-4; possibly TRBD1 for D (5 bases). The V gene's germline CDR1 is ENHRY and CDR2 SYGVKD. The germline V and J ends were trimmed by 6 bases and 2 bases, with 8 bases remaining between them. There are 13 residues in the CDR3. CDR3 bases: TGTGCCATCAGGGGGCAGTCCAAAAACATTCAGTACTTC. Translating it yields CAIRGQSKNIQYF.

The chain has TRBV5-1 and TRBJ2-3; 7 positions agree with TRBD2. V gave up 1 base and J gave up 6 bases; unmatched junction bases: 8. Germline V lookup: CDR1 SGHRS, CDR2 YFSETQ. The CDR3 consists of 15 residues. The CDR3 sequence is CASSLMGEGSDTQYF. Written as DNA, the CDR3 is TGCGCCAGCAGCTTGATGGGGGAGGGCTCGGATACGCAGTATTTT.

This clonotype came up a few times. This chain joins TRBV28 and TRBJ2-7; D remains unclear. Germline V gene data show CDR1 as MDHEN and CDR2 as SYDVKM. Between the trimmed V and J ends, which lost 10 bases and 2 bases, there was a span of 15 bases. The length of the CDR3 is 13 residues. This CDR3 is CATLGWPTYEQYF. The CDR3 DNA reads TGTGCCACCTTGGGCTGGCCGACCTACGAGCAGTACTTC.

This clonotype was seen repeatedly, ten times or more. The CDR3 DNA reads as TGTGCCAGCAGTTTTGGCAGGGGAGGTGGTCAGCCCCAGCATTTT. Protein: CASSFGRGGGQPQHF. The chain couples TRBV12-3 or TRBV12-4 to TRBJ1-5; D perhaps matches TRBD1 (6 bases). The V end was cut by 3 bases, the J end by 6 bases, with 15 bases between. The CDR3 runs to 15 residues.

The rearrangement joins TRBV5-6 to TRBJ1-1; TRBD1 might be the D (5 bases). The V gene lost 1 base and the J gene lost 0 bases, with 10 bases spanning the gap. This CDR3 is built from 15 residues. Looked up from germline, CDR1 is SGHDT and CDR2 is YYEEEE. This CDR3 reads CASSLILGVNTEAFF. CDR3 in DNA: TGTGCCAGCAGCTTGATATTGGGGGTGAACACTGAAGCTTTCTTT.

The J gene is TRBJ2-4, the V gene TRBV11-3; perhaps D is TRBD1 or TRBD2 (6 bases each). CDR1 SGHNT and CDR2 YENEEA come from the germline V gene. The CDR3 is 17 amino acids. Trimming pared 0 bases from V and 6 bases from J, leaving 18 bases between. CDR3 in amino acids: CASSLEGGGGMRNIQYF. CDR3 nucleotides: TGTGCCAGCAGCTTAGAAGGCGGAGGGGGAATGAGAAACATTCAGTACTTC.

The chain joins TRBV6-2 or TRBV6-3 to TRBJ2-1, with 7 bases aligning to TRBD2. The CDR3 has 15 amino acids. With V trimmed by 2 bases and J by 6 bases, 7 bases remained unmatched. The germline V gene has CDR1 MNHEY and CDR2 SVGEGT. Here the CDR3 DNA reads TGTGCCAGCAGTTACGGGCTAGCGGAGGCCAATGAGCAGTTCTTC. Translated, it gives CASSYGLAEANEQFF.

This clonotype turned up a few times. The V call is TRBV9, the J call TRBJ2-5; D possibly corresponds to TRBD2 (6 bases). This CDR3 contains 13 residues. CDR1 and CDR2 from the germline V gene are SGDLS and YYNGEE. V was clipped by 2 bases and J by 7 bases, with 12 bases between them. The CDR3 DNA reads as TGTGCCAGCAGCGTTAGACTAGTCGGGACCCAGTACTTC. This codes for CASSVRLVGTQYF.

The V and J genes are TRBV20-1 and TRBJ2-1; possibly TRBD2 for D (6 bases). The CDR3 consists of 15 residues. With 2 bases removed from V and 5 bases from J, the gap between germline ends came to 16 bases. Looked up from germline, CDR1 is DFQATT and CDR2 is SNEGSKA (reference sequence). CDR3: CSARSLRTNNNEQFF. The CDR3 coding sequence is TGCAGTGCTAGAAGTCTCAGGACTAATAACAATGAGCAGTTCTTC.